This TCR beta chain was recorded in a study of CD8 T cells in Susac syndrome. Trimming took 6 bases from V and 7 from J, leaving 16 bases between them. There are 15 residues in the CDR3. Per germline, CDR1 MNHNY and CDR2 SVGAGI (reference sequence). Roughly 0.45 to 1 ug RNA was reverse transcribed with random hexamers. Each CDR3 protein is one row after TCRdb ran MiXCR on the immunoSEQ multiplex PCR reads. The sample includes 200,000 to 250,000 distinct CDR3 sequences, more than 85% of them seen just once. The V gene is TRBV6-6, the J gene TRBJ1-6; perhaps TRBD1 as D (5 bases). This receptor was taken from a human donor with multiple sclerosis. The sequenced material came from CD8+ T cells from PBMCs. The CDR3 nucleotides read TGTGCCAGCAGGGAACTAGGTGGGGGAAATTCACCCCTCCACTTT. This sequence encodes CASRELGGGNSPLHF.